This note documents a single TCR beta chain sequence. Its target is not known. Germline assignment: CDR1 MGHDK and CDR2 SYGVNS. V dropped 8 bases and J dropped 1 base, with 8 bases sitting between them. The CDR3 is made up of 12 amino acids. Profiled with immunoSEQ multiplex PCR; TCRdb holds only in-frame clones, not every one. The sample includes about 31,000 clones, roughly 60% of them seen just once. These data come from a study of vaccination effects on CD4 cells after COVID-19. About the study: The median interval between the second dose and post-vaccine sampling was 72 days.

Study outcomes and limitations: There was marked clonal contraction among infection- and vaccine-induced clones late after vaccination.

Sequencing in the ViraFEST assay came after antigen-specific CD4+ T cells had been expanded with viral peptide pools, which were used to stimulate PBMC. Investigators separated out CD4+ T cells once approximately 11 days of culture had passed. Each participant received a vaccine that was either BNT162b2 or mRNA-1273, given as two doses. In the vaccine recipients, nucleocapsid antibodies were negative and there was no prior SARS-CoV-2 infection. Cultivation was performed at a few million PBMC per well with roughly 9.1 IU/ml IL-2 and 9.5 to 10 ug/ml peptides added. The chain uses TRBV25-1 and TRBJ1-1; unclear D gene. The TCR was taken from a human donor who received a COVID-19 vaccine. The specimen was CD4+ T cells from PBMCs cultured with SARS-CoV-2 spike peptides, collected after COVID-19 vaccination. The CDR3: CASGRQNTEAFF. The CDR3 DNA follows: TGTGCCAGCGGGCGACAGAACACTGAAGCTTTCTTT.